Following are 10 T cell receptor beta chains from one sample sequenced in a study of cytomegalovirus exposure and HLA in healthy donors. The PCR contained 60 Vbeta and 13 Jbeta primers. Profiled with immunoSEQ multiplex PCR; TCRdb holds only in-frame clones, not every one. The sample carries 200,000 to 250,000 clones, 70% recorded once. Sequenced material: PBMCs. Every receptor here comes from a man aged 40-55 years in good health and CMV-seropositive.

Turning to this clone: Other DNA variants within this sample encode the same CDR3. V is TRBV4-1 and J is TRBJ2-3, with D possibly TRBD1 on 5 matching bases. The CDR3 extends over 19 amino acids. Germline values: CDR1 MGHRA, CDR2 YSYEKL. Trimming cost V 0 bases and J 6 bases, with 25 bases left between them. CDR3 in amino acids: CASSQEAGAGQFFSDTQYF. CDR3 sequence (DNA): TGCGCCAGCAGCCAAGAAGCAGGCGCAGGGCAGTTTTTCAGCGATACGCAGTATTTT.

The V and J genes are TRBV9 and TRBJ1-2; no reliable D call. With 2 bases removed from V and 4 bases from J, the gap between germline ends came to 9 bases. The CDR3 is made up of 13 amino acids. Germline CDR1 and CDR2: SGDLS and YYNGEE. DNA of the CDR3: TGTGCCAGCAGCGTGAGCCAGGCCTATGGCTACACCTTC. Its protein is CASSVSQAYGYTF.

This sequence joins TRBV13 and TRBJ1-3; 7 bases are shared with TRBD1. V lost 6 bases, J lost 2 bases, and 13 bases stayed unmatched. Germline lookup yields CDR1 PRHDT and CDR2 FYEKMQ (reference sequence). This CDR3 comprises 17 residues. Here the CDR3 DNA reads TGTGCCAGCAGAAAATACGTACAGGGGATCACTGGAAACACCATATATTTT. Encoded protein: CASRKYVQGITGNTIYF.

The V gene is TRBV6-1, the J gene TRBJ2-3; 12 nucleotides agree with TRBD1. V lost 4 bases and J lost 6; bases outside the gene matches: 5. This CDR3 has 15 amino acids. CDR1 and CDR2 from the germline V gene are MNHNS and SASEGT. CDR3 amino acids: CASSAGQGATDTQYF. The CDR3 region has the DNA TGTGCCAGCAGTGCGGGACAGGGGGCAACGGATACGCAGTATTTT.

The J gene is TRBJ2-7, the V gene TRBV15, with TRBD1 identical over 8 bases. This CDR3 has 14 amino acids. With 4 bases clipped from V and 4 bases from J, the junction kept 6 bases outside the gene matches. In germline, CDR1 is LNHNV, CDR2 YYDKDF (reference sequence). CDR3 in amino acids: CATSIWTGTYEQYF. The DNA of the CDR3 is TGTGCCACCAGCATTTGGACAGGGACGTACGAGCAGTACTTC.

This clone was seen more than once but under ten times. The chain employs TRBV19 and TRBJ2-7; D call uncertain. The CDR3 sequence is 14 residues long. CDR1 is LNHDA, CDR2 SQIVND, per germline (reference sequence). Trimming cost V 5 bases and J 7 bases, with 18 bases left between them. CDR3 coding DNA: TGTGCCAGTAGTCCTCATTTTAATTTCGAGGAGCAGTACTTC. Translating gives CASSPHFNFEEQYF.

The V and J genes are TRBV28 and TRBJ2-7, with a possible D match to TRBD2 (7 bases). With 7 bases removed from V and 3 bases from J, the gap between germline ends came to 13 bases. The germline V gene encodes CDR1 MDHEN and CDR2 SYDVKM. The CDR3 is 13 residues long. The CDR3 DNA follows: TGTGCCAGCACCTGGGGAGGGGGCTACGAGCAGTACTTC. It codes for CASTWGGGYEQYF.

This clone was seen only a few times. The genes are TRBV5-4 and TRBJ2-3, with 7 nucleotides matching TRBD2. The CDR3 is made up of 15 amino acids. Germline loops: CDR1 SGHNT, CDR2 YYREEE (reference sequence). V was clipped by 4 bases and J by 5 bases; unmatched bases: 10. The CDR3 DNA reads TGTGCCAGCAGCCGGACCGGGACTACCGGAGATACGCAGTATTTT. It codes for CASSRTGTTGDTQYF.

The V call is TRBV6-5, the J call TRBJ2-5, with D perhaps matching TRBD2 (6 bases). V lost 4 bases to trimming and J lost 1 base, with 13 bases between them. CDR1 MNHEY and CDR2 SVGAGI come from the germline V gene. This CDR3 spans 15 amino acids. CDR3 DNA: TGTGCCAGCAGTTCGGAGGGCCTGGGCCAAGAGACCCAGTACTTC. It codes for CASSSEGLGQETQYF.

The chain is built from TRBV5-1 and TRBJ1-4; the D is unclear. V was trimmed by 4 bases and J by 2 bases, leaving 12 bases between them. Germline loops: CDR1 SGHRS, CDR2 YFSETQ. CDR3 length: 15 amino acids. CDR3 sequence reads: CASSPEEETNEKLFF. The CDR3 nucleotides are TGCGCCAGCAGCCCGGAGGAGGAGACTAATGAAAAACTGTTTTTT.